The subject of this entry is one TCR beta chain. Antigen: not known. Individual cDNA molecules were tagged with unique molecular identifiers. Each CDR3 protein is one row after TCRdb ran MiXCR on the 5' RACE reads. The sample has 70,000 to 95,000 distinct CDR3 sequences, 14% to 15% seen once. The data were taken from a study of early T cells in non-severe SARS-CoV-2 infection. Study-wide background: RNA in bulk from unsorted whole blood was sequenced, and chains were unpaired.

Findings and limits, study-wide: The VDJdb matching leaned toward anti-spike CD8 responses and overlooked private and CD4 specificities.

V was cut by 1 base and J by 3 bases, with 7 bases left in between. This CDR3 comprises 14 residues. Sequenced input: whole blood. The genes are TRBV12-3 or TRBV12-4 and TRBJ2-4; the D gene is possibly TRBD1 (6 bases). The receptor was derived from an adult who was a healthcare worker with PCR-confirmed SARS-CoV-2 infection or an uninfected control (not recorded which). The CDR3 DNA is TGTGCCAGCAGTTTAGAGACAGGCAAAAACATTCAGTACTTC. Its translation: CASSLETGKNIQYF.